This T cell receptor (beta chain) is from a study of beta chain features in type 1 diabetes. Study findings and constraints: cDNA sequencing could over-represent cells with high TCR expression. A potential influence of HLA type upon TCRB rearrangement remained unresolved herein. Shortening of TCRB CDR3s, moderate but significant, appeared in all four CD4+ subsets of Type 1 diabetes patients.

Points on this clone: Its antigen is still unknown.

A sort by CD45RO/CCR7/CD25/CD127/CD95/CD27 yielded CD4+ naive, central memory, regulatory and stem cell-like memory cells. This CDR3 has 14 residues. Germline CDR1 reads GTSNPN; CDR2 reads SVGIG (reference sequence). V was clipped by 3 bases and J by 6 bases; unmatched bases: 6. The whole isolated RNA underwent reverse transcription, so sequencing captured expressed TCRB transcripts. The assay was immunoSEQ multiplex PCR, and TCRdb's table has in-frame clones only and misses some. This sample has some 170,000 clones, with over 55% found just once. This TCR came from a man aged 30 to 45 with type 1 diabetes. The genes are TRBV30 and TRBJ2-3; 10 bases map to TRBD2. Sequenced input: naive CD4+ T cells from blood. DNA for the CDR3: TGTGCCTGGAGAAGCGGGGGGGCGCAGGATACGCAGTATTTT. Translated: CAWRSGGAQDTQYF. Full variable domain (missing parts from reference TRBV30 and TRBJ2-3): SQTIHQWPATLVQPVGSPLSLECTVEGTSNPNLYWYRQAAGRGLQLLFYSVGIGQISSEVPQNLSASRPQDRQFILSSKKLLLSDSGFYLCAWRSGGAQDTQYFGPGTRLTVL.